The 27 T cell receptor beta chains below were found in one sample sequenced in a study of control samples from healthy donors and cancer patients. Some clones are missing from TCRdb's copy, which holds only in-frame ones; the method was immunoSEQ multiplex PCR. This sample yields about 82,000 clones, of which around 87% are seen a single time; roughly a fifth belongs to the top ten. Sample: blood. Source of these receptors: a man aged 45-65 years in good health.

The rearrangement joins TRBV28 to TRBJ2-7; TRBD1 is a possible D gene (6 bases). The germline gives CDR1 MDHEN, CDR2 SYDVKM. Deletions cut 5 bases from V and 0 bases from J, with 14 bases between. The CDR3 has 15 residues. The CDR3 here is CASSDPTGVSYEQYF. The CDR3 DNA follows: TGTGCCAGCAGTGACCCGACAGGCGTCTCCTACGAGCAGTACTTC.

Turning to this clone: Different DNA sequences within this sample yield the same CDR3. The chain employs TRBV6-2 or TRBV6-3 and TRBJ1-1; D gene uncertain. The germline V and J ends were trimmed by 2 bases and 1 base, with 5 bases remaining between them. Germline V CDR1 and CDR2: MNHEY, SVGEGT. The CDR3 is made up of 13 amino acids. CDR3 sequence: CASSYLRNTEAFF. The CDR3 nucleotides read TGTGCCAGCAGTTACCTCAGGAACACTGAAGCTTTCTTT.

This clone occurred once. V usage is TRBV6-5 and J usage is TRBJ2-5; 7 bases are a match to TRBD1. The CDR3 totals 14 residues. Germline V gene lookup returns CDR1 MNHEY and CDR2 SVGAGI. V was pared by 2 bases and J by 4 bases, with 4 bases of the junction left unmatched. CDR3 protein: CASSYHEGAETQYF. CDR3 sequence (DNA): TGTGCCAGCAGTTACCACGAGGGGGCAGAGACCCAGTACTTC.

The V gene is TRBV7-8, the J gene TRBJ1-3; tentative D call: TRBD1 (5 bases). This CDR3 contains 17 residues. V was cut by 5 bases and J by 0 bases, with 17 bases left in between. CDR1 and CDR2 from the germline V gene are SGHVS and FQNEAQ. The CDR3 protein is CASSPGTRPSSGNTIYF. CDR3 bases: TGTGCCAGCAGCCCCGGGACGCGGCCCTCCTCTGGAAACACCATATATTTT.

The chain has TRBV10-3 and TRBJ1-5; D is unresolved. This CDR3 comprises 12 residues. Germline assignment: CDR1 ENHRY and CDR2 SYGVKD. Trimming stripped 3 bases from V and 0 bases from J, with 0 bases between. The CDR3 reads CAISDSNQPQHF. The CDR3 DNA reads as TGTGCCATCAGTGATAGCAATCAGCCCCAGCATTTT.

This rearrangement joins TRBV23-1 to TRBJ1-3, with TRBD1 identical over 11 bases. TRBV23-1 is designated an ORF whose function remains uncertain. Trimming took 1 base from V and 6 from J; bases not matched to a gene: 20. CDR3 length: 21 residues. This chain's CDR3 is CASSQYALDRGLSVNQNTIYF. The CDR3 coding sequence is TGCGCCAGCAGTCAATATGCCCTGGACAGGGGGCTGTCCGTTAATCAAAACACCATATATTTT.

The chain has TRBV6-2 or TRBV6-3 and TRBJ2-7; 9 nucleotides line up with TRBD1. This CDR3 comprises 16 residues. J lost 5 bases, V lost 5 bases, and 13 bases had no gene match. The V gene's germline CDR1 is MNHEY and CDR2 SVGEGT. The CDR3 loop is CASSRRHGTGHNEQYV. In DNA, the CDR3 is TGTGCCAGCAGTAGACGGCACGGGACAGGGCACAACGAGCAGTACGTC.

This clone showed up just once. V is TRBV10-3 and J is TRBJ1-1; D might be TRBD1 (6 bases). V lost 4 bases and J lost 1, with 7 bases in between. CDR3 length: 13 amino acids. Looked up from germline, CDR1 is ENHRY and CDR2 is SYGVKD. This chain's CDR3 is CAISVQGNTEAFF. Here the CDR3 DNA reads TGTGCCATCAGTGTACAGGGGAACACTGAAGCTTTCTTT.

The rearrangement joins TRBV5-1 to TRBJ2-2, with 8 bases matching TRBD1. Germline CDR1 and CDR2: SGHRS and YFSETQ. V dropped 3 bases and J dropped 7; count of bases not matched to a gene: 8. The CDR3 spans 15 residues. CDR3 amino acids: CASSSGQGEGGELFF. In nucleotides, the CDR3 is TGCGCCAGCAGCTCCGGACAGGGAGAAGGCGGGGAGCTGTTTTTT. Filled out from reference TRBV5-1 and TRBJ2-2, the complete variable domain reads KAGVTQTPRYLIKTRGQQVTLSCSPISGHRSVSWYQQTPGQGLQFLFEYFSETQRNKGNFPGRFSGRQFSNSRSEMNVSTLELGDSALYLCASSSGQGEGGELFFGEGSRLTVL.

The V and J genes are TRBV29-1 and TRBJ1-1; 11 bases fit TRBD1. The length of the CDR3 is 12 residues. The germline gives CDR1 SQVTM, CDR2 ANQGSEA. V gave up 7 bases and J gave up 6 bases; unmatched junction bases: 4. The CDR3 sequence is CSAWTGGSEAFF. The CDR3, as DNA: TGCAGCGCTTGGACAGGGGGCTCTGAAGCTTTCTTT.

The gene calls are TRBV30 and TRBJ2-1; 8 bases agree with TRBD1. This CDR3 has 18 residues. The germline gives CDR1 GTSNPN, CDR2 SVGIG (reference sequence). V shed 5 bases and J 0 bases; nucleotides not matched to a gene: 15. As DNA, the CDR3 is TGTGCCTGGTCGCGGGACAGGTCCCCCGATGTCTCCTACAATGAGCAGTTCTTC. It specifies CAWSRDRSPDVSYNEQFF.

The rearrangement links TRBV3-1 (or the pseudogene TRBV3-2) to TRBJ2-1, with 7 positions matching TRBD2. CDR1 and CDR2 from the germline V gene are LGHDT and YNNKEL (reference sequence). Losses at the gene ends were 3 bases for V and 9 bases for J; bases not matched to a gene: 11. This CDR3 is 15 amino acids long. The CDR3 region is CASSHRAGPVGEQFF. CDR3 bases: TGTGCCAGCAGCCACCGAGCGGGACCGGTTGGTGAGCAGTTCTTC.

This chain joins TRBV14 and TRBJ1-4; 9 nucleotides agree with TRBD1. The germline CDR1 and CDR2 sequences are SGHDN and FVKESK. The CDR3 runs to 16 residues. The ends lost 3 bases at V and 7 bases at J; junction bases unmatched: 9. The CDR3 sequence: CASSHLARGQGEKLFF. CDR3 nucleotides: TGTGCCAGCAGCCATTTAGCCCGGGGACAGGGTGAAAAACTGTTTTTT.

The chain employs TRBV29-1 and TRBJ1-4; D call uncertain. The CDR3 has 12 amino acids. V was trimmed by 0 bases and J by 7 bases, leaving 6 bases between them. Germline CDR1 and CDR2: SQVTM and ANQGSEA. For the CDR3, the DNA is TGCAGCGTTGAAGATGAGGGTGAAAAACTGTTTTTT. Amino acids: CSVEDEGEKLFF. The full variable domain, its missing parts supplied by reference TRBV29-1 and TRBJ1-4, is SAVISQKPSRDICQRGTSLTIQCQVDSQVTMMFWYRQQPGQSLTLIATANQGSEATYESGFVIDKFPISRPNLTFSTLTVSNMSPEDSSIYLCSVEDEGEKLFFGSGTQLSVL.

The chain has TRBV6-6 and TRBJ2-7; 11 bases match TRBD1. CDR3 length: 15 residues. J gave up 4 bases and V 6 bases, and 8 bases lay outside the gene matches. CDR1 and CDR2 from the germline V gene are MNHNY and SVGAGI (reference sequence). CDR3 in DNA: TGTGCCAGCAGAGAACGGACAGGGGGCTTGTACGAGCAGTACTTC. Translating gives CASRERTGGLYEQYF.

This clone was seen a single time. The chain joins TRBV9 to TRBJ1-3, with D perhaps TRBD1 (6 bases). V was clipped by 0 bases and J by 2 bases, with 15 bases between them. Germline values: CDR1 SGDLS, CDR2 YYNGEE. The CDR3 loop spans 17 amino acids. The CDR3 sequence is CASSVEYGGAPGNTIYF. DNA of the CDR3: TGTGCCAGCAGCGTAGAATATGGGGGGGCTCCTGGAAACACCATATATTTT. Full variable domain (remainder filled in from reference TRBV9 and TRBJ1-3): DSGVTQTPKHLITATGQRVTLRCSPRSGDLSVYWYQQSLDQGLQFLIQYYNGEERAKGNILERFSAQQFPDLHSELNLSSLELGDSALYFCASSVEYGGAPGNTIYFGEGSWLTVV.

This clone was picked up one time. The CDR3 here is CASSAPGDVHTGELFF. CDR3 bases: TGTGCCAGCAGTGCCCCCGGGGACGTACACACCGGGGAGCTGTTTTTT. The chain recombines TRBV6-4 with TRBJ2-2; D may match TRBD1 or TRBD2 (5 bases each). This CDR3 is 16 amino acids long. V lost 4 bases and J 3 bases, leaving 15 bases between the germline ends. CDR1 MRHNA and CDR2 SNTAGT come from the germline V gene.

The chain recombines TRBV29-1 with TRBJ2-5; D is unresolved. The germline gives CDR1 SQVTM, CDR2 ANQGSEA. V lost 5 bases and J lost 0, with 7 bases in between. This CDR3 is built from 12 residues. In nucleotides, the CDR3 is TGCAGCGTTTCATTTAACCAAGAGACCCAGTACTTC. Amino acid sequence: CSVSFNQETQYF.

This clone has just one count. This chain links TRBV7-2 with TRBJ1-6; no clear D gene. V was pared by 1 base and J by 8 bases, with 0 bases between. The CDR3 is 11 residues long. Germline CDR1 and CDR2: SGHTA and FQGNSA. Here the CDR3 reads CASSLDSPLHF. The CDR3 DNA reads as TGTGCCAGCAGCTTAGATTCACCCCTCCACTTT.

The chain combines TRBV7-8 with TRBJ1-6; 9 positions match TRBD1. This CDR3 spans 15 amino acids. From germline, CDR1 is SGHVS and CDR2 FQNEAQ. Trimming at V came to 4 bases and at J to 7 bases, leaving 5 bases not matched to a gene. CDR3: CASSSGTGSNSPLHF. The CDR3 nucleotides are TGTGCCAGCAGCTCCGGGACAGGGAGCAATTCACCCCTCCACTTT.

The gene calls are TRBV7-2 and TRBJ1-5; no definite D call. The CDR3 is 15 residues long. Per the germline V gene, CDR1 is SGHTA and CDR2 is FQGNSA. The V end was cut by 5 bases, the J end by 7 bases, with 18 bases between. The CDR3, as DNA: TGTGCCAGCAGCCCGACCGGGATGATAGGACAGCCCCAGCATTTT. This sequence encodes CASSPTGMIGQPQHF. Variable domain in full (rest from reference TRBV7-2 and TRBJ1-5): GAGVSQSPSNKVTEKGKDVELRCDPISGHTALYWYRQSLGQGLEFLIYFQGNSAPDKSGLPSDRFSAERTGGSVSTLTIQRTQQEDSAVYLCASSPTGMIGQPQHFGDGTRLSIL.

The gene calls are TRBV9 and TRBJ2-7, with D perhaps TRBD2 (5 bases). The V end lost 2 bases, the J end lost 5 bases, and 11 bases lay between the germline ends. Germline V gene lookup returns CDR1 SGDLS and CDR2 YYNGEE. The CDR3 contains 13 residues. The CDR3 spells CASSVSVRDEQYF. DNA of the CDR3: TGTGCCAGCAGCGTGTCGGTGCGGGACGAGCAGTACTTC.

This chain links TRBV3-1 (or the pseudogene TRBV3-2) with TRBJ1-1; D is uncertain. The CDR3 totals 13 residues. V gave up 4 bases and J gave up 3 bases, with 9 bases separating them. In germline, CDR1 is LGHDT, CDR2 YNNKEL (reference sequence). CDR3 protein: CASSPSGDTEAFF. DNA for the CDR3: TGTGCCAGCAGCCCCTCTGGGGACACTGAAGCTTTCTTT.

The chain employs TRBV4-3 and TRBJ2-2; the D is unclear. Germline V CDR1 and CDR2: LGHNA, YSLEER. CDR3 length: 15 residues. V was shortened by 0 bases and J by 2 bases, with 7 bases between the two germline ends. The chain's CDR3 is CASSQDGYNTGELFF. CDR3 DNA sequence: TGCGCCAGCAGCCAAGATGGGTATAACACCGGGGAGCTGTTTTTT.

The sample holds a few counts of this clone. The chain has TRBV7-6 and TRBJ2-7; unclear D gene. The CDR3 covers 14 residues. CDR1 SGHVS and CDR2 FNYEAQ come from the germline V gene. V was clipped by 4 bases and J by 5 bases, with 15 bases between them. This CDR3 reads CASSSPPRVHEQYF. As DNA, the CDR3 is TGTGCCAGCAGCTCCCCTCCTAGGGTCCACGAGCAGTACTTC.

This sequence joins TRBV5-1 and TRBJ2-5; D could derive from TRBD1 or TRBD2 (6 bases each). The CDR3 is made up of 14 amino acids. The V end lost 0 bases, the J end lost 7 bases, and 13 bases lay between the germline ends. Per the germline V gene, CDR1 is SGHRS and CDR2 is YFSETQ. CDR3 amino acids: CASSLEQGGATQYF. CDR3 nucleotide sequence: TGCGCCAGCAGCTTGGAACAGGGAGGCGCGACCCAGTACTTC.

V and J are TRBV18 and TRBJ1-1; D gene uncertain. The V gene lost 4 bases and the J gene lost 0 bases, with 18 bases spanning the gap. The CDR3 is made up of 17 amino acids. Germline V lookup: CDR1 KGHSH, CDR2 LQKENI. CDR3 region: CASSQRLIYALNTEAFF. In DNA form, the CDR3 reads TGTGCCAGCTCACAGAGGTTAATCTACGCTTTGAACACTGAAGCTTTCTTT.